These T cell receptor beta chains were read from a single sample in a study of Ad26.COV2.S vaccination and SARS-CoV-2 variants. Clones were read by immunoSEQ multiplex PCR, and TCRdb kept only the in-frame ones, dropping some. The sample contains about 440,000 clones, roughly 87% of which appear only once. The sample here was peripheral blood, taken in a trial of Ad26.COV2.S vaccine versus placebo. Every receptor here comes from a person aged 18-60 years who received the Ad26.COV2.S COVID-19 vaccine or a placebo. The conserved cysteine and the conserved F or W are not part of the CDR3 here.

>TRBV10-2
ASRQGPNQPQH
>TRBV15
ATSRAGTGFYGYT
>TRBV7-7
ASSFMTRQGVPSYNSPLH
>TRBV28
ASQGALLDTQY
>TRBV7-2
ASSLAPGAAGANVLT
>TRBV2
ASSEGQALRAF
>TRBV24-1
ATSDPGQKETQY
>TRBV28
ASRQGAIYEQF
>TRBV6-5
ASSLQGTYEQY
>TRBV18
ASSPGDRVERDAF
>TRBV9
ASSAQPGGETQY
>TRBV14
ASSQDVRIRDEQY
>TRBV6-6
ASSYLRTSVYEQY
>TRBV7-8
ASSFRGGGPYEQY
>TRBV12-3/TRBV12-4
ASSFRGYGYT
>TRBV28
ASSLSGTTSGNTIY
>TRBV6-4
ASSDKNTGELF
>TRBV4-3
ASSQDAGGAYNEQF
>TRBV5-4
ASSPGGRAPGEKLF
>TRBV2
ASSARETSLPPGGG
>TRBV27
ASSLGLEQF
>TRBV10-3
ATRPYPSDGDSPLH
>TRBV2
ASSDIRWANEKLF
>TRBV6-6
ASLRPEVGYT
>TRBV27
ASGHRQADTEAF
>TRBV5-4
ASSLYRGSYSGYT
>TRBV5-1
ASSLGDRVRGSYNEQF
>TRBV21-1
ASSVQLAPEGYEQY
>TRBV30
AWRRGSTEF
>TRBV5-1
ASSFGKGFDT
>TRBV5-4
ASSGTSGGGYEQY
>TRBV19
ASSGTGTTYEQY
>TRBV7-9
ASSPRGGGPIEQF
>TRBV27
ASSLSAGSRNTIY
>TRBV9
ASSVVAGGTDTQY
>TRBV9
ASRGAGGNTGELF
>TRBV5-5
ASSVWREAPVLDTQY
>TRBV29-1
SVMNTGELF
>TRBV18
ASSPGAETQY
>TRBV28
ASSFLGGGTGTWGEQF
>TRBV7-3
ASSPAGGSGTDTQY
>TRBV9
ASSPRTGGIDEQY
>TRBV11-2
ASGGLTTYGYT
>TRBV29-1
SVEGVGQIGEQY
>TRBV29-1
SVVSTEAF
>TRBV4-2
ASSPAREGYQETQY
>TRBV6-5
ASSPRPGNTIY
>TRBV5-4
ASSLAARTDTQY
>TRBV18
ASSLNERPFSGNTIY
>TRBV7-2
ASSFSSETEAF
>TRBV7-6
ASSIGGGNQPQH
>TRBV7-9
ASSTEPGYGYT
>TRBV5-4
ASTRDRRSYEQY